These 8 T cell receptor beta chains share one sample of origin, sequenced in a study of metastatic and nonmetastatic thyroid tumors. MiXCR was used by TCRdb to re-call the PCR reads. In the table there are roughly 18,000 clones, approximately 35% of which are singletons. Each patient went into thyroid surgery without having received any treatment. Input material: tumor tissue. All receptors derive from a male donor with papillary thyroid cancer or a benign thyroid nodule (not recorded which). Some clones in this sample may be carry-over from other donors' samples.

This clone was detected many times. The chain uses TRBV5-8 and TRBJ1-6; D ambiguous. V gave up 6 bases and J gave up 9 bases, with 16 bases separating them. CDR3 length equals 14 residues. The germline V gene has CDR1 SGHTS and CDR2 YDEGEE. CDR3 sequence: CASNELNRISPLHF. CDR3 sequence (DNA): TGTGCCAGCAACGAGCTGAACCGGATTTCACCCCTCCACTTT.

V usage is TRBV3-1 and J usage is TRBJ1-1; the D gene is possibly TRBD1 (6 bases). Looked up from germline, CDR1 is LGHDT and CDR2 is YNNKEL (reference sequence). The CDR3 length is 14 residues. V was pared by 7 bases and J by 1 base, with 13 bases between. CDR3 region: CASTSGGGNTEAFF. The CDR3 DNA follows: TGTGCCAGCACATCGGGGGGCGGGAACACTGAAGCTTTCTTT.

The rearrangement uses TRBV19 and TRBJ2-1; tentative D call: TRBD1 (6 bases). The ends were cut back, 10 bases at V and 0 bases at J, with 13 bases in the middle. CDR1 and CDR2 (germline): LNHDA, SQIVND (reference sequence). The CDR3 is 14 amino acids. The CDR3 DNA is TGTGCCATTGGGGGCGCCAGCTCCTACAATGAGCAGTTCTTC. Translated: CAIGGASSYNEQFF.

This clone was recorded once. In DNA form, the CDR3 reads TGTGCCAGCAGCGCACAAGGGTTTCATCAGCCCCAGCATTTT. As protein: CASSAQGFHQPQHF. This chain connects TRBV5-7 to TRBJ1-5; D is unclear. TRBV5-7 is known as an ORF, though its function is uncertain. V lost 4 bases to trimming and J lost 5 bases, with 13 bases between them. The CDR3 has 14 residues.

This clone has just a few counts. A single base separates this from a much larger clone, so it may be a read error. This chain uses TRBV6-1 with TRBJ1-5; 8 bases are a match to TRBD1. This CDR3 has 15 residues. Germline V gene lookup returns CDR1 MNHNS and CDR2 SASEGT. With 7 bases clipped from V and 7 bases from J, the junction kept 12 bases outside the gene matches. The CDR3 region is CASIPRQGPYQPQHF. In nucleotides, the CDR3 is TGTGCCAGCATCCCCCGACAGGGGCCCTACCAGCCCCAGCATTTT.

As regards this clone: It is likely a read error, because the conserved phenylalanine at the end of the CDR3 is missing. The CDR3 reads CAISPDRALTDNQPQHC. CDR3 DNA sequence: TGTGCCATCTCACCGGACAGGGCCCTCACCGATAATCAGCCCCAGCATTGT. The chain is built from TRBV18 and TRBJ1-5; TRBD1 matches at 8 bases. This CDR3 spans 17 amino acids. Germline assignment: CDR1 KGHSH and CDR2 LQKENI.

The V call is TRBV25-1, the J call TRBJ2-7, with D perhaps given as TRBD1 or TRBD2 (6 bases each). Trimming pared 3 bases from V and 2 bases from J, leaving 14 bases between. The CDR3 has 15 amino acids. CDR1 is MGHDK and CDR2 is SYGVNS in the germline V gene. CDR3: CASSDYRGPPYEQYF. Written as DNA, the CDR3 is TGTGCCAGCAGTGATTACCGGGGGCCACCCTACGAGCAGTACTTC.

This CDR3 reads CASSPWTGCYEQYF. Written as DNA, the CDR3 is TGCGCCAGCAGCCCCTGGACAGGGTGCTACGAGCAGTACTTC. The chain employs TRBV4-1 and TRBJ2-7; 8 nucleotides match TRBD1. V lost 4 bases and J lost 3; bases outside the gene matches: 5. Per the germline V gene, CDR1 is MGHRA and CDR2 is YSYEKL. The CDR3 covers 14 residues.